Listed below are T cell receptor beta chains from one sample, sequenced in a study of T cells in Graves' hyperthyroidism and ophthalmopathy. One entry per CDR3 protein, called by TCRdb with MiXCR from the multiplex PCR reads. The sample holds 450,000 to 600,000 distinct CDR3 sequences, 13% to 15% seen once. The source material was blood. These TCRs come from a middle-aged woman with Graves' hyperthyroidism. CDR3s leave out the opening cysteine and the closing phenylalanine or tryptophan. The size of a clone is reported for some rows only, either as once, few or many, or as a class for expanded clones.

V | size | CDR3
TRBV7-9 | few | ASSPSGGANSPLH
TRBV20-1 | - | SARVAGGVNEQF
TRBV28 | many | ASRVPGSGSSYEQY
TRBV2 | many | ASSSGNNEQF
TRBV30 | many | AWREGGITGELF
TRBV6-1 | many | ASQLRTVLVADTQY
TRBV7-2 | many | ASSVRRNYEQY
TRBV12-3/TRBV12-4 | many | ASRDSRGVYEQY
TRBV7-8 | many | ASSKAASGRADEQF
TRBV24-1 | - | ATSEGGPTYEQY
TRBV20-1 | - | SAGTGGGETQY
TRBV5-1 | few | ASSPPWSGDSYEQY
TRBV10-3 | - | AISGLTGEAF
TRBV2 | - | ASSETGVGYT
TRBV27 | many | ASTKTPPSSYNEQF
TRBV2 | many | ASSEQGYEQY
TRBV20-1 | many | SATDRGPSGQPQH
TRBV11-2 | once | ASSSSGLAAPEADTQY
TRBV7-9 | few | ASSYSWEQY
TRBV2 | many | AVRKGLAGGRIQETQY
TRBV11-2 | many | ASSPHPGGSYNEQF
TRBV5-1 | few | ASSLDRAPGELF
TRBV28 | few | ASSLTGTSGTFRETQY
TRBV19 | many | ASRLLAGAREQY
TRBV6-2/TRBV6-3 | - | ASSPGERGPYNEQF
TRBV3-1 | many | ASSRTTSGSTDTQY
TRBV28 | many | ASSSGLAGKKETQY
TRBV6-1 | - | ASKSGTGVETQY
TRBV12-3/TRBV12-4 | few | ASKRDTLYNEQF
TRBV3-1 | many | ASSLRYQSYNEQF
TRBV28 | once | ANSLSDGSSEQY
TRBV19 | - | ASTESHKTGELL
TRBV2 | many | ASSEPSTSYEQY
TRBV6-1 | - | ASSELGRGNTIY
TRBV28 | many | ASSPYRGGKVYEQY
TRBV12-3/TRBV12-4 | - | ASSPGTPGLAGGPDTQY
TRBV20-1 | few | SARQGENSPLH
TRBV28 | - | ASRSDASYNEQF
TRBV10-3 | - | AISESRGYEQY
TRBV28 | many | ASSKLVGTTDTQY
TRBV30 | - | AWTAWGETQY
TRBV27 | - | ASSPTRGGVSSPLH
TRBV6-6 | - | ASSYSTPGQGGPEQF
TRBV14 | - | ASSQVTGSYTGELF
TRBV25-1 | few | ASRGAGKAREQY
TRBV7-3 | many | ASSPNRYNEQF
TRBV6-1 | - | ASTRIDSRFEFT
TRBV20-1 | few | SARDPGQGSTDTQY
TRBV6-2/TRBV6-3 | few | ASSYPQAGAETQY
TRBV30 | many | AWSVPGHKEGYT
TRBV19 | - | ATGQKLPDTQY